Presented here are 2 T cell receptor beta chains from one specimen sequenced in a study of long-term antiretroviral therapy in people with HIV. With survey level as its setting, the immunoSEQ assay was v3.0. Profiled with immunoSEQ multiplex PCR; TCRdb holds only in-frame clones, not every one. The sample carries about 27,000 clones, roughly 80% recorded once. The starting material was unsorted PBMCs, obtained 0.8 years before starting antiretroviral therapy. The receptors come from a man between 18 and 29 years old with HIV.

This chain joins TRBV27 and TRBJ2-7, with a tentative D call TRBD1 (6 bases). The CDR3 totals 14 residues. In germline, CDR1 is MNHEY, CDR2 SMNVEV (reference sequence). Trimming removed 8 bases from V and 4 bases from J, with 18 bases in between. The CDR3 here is CASAAITGLYEQYF. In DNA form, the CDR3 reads TGTGCCAGCGCCGCAATCACAGGGCTATACGAGCAGTACTTC.

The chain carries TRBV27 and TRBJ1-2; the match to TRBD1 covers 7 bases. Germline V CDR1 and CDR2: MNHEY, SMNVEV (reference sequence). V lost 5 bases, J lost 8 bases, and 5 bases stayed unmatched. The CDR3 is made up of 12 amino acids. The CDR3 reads CASSPYRGGYTF. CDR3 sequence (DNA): TGTGCCAGCAGTCCCTACAGGGGAGGCTACACCTTC.